This T cell receptor (beta chain) was sequenced in a study of sequential checkpoint blockade in melanoma. On the study more broadly: Randomization was 1:1 between first-line nivolumab→ipilimumab and ipilimumab→nivolumab. TCRbeta immunosequencing was performed on DNA from 75 to 95 pretreatment melanoma tumor samples. Around 21 patients had tumor biopsies before treatment and at week 13. General study points: Patients with week-13 increases in T-cell fraction and clonality benefited about 30 times more often.

J lost 6 bases, V lost 2 bases, and 6 bases had no gene match. Looked up from germline, CDR1 is LNHDA and CDR2 is SQIVND (reference sequence). The CDR3 runs to 15 residues. Libraries were prepared by immunoSEQ multiplex PCR; TCRdb keeps only in-frame clonotypes and omits some of them. The sample records around 19,000 clones, about 69% being singletons. In regard to this clone: Its antigen remains unknown.

Treatment given: randomized to nivolumab then ipilimumab (arm A) or the reverse (arm B). The input for sequencing was tumor tissue (inferred from file names), taken from a patient given nivolumab and ipilimumab in sequence. The V gene is TRBV19, the J gene TRBJ2-1; the match to TRBD2 covers 8 bases. This sequence originates from a human donor with melanoma. The CDR3 protein is CASSIREGGGNEQFF. The CDR3 bases are TGTGCCAGTAGTATACGGGAGGGCGGGGGCAATGAGCAGTTCTTC.